The 24 T cell receptor beta chains below all came from one sample that was sequenced in a study of CD8 T cells in Susac syndrome. RNA totalling 0.5 to 1 ug underwent reverse transcription with random hexamers. In TCRdb, the immunoSEQ multiplex PCR reads were re-called with MiXCR into one record per CDR3 protein. The sample consists of about 210,000 distinct CDR3 sequences, 90% to 95% of them appearing once. Input material: CD4+ T cells from PBMCs. The receptors come from a human donor in good health.

Only one count was recorded for this clonotype. The rearrangement links TRBV20-1 to TRBJ2-7; D is unresolved. CDR1 and CDR2 from the germline V gene are DFQATT and SNEGSKA (reference sequence). The CDR3 spans 11 residues. Trimming took off 0 bases at V and 3 bases at J, with 3 bases between the two ends. The DNA for the CDR3 is TGCAGTGCTAGAGAGGACTACGAGCAGTACTTC. It specifies CSAREDYEQYF.

The V gene is TRBV27, the J gene TRBJ2-3; D unclear. The ends were cut back, 3 bases at V and 0 bases at J, with 7 bases in the middle. Germline CDR1 reads MNHEY; CDR2 reads SMNVEV (reference sequence). The CDR3 is made up of 14 amino acids. CDR3 in DNA: TGTGCCAGCAGTTTGGACCGAAGCACAGATACGCAGTATTTT. Protein sequence: CASSLDRSTDTQYF.

The J gene is TRBJ2-6, the V gene TRBV20-1; 7 bases are a match to TRBD1. The CDR3 has 16 residues. Germline V gene lookup returns CDR1 DFQATT and CDR2 SNEGSKA (reference sequence). The junction had 6 bases not matched to a gene; V was cut back by 4 bases and J by 0 bases. The chain's CDR3 is CSAKYRGGSGANVLTF. Here the CDR3 DNA reads TGCAGTGCTAAATACAGGGGCGGCTCTGGGGCCAACGTCCTGACTTTC.

The rearrangement uses TRBV7-9 and TRBJ2-1, with 7 bases identical to TRBD2. The CDR3 totals 15 residues. After removal of 2 bases from V and 4 bases from J, the junction contained 5 bases not matched to a gene. In germline, CDR1 is SEHNR, CDR2 FQNEAQ (reference sequence). This chain's CDR3 is CASSLMAGAYNEQFF. The CDR3 DNA is TGTGCCAGCAGCTTAATGGCGGGAGCATACAATGAGCAGTTCTTC. Supplemented by reference TRBV7-9 and TRBJ2-1, the full variable domain reads DTGVSQNPRHKITKRGQNVTFRCDPISEHNRLYWYRQTLGQGPEFLTYFQNEAQLEKSRLLSDRFSAERPKGSFSTLEIQRTEQGDSAMYLCASSLMAGAYNEQFFGPGTRLTVL.

CDR3 coding DNA: TGCGCCAGCAGCTTGGGAACAGGGGCGACCGGGGAGCTGTTTTTT. It is translated as CASSLGTGATGELFF. The genes are TRBV5-1 and TRBJ2-2; 7 bases are a match to TRBD1. This CDR3 has 15 residues. After removal of 0 bases from V and 5 bases from J, the junction contained 4 bases not matched to a gene. CDR1 and CDR2 (germline): SGHRS, YFSETQ.

The chain employs TRBV9 and TRBJ2-4; 14 bases align to TRBD2. Germline CDR1 reads SGDLS; CDR2 reads YYNGEE. The V and J ends lost 0 bases and 6 bases, in that order; junction bases with no gene match: 5. The CDR3 is 17 residues long. The CDR3 loop reads CASSVGVTSGRGNIQYF. The CDR3 nucleotides are TGTGCCAGCAGCGTAGGTGTGACTAGCGGGAGGGGAAACATTCAGTACTTC. The variable domain in full, completed from reference TRBV9 and TRBJ2-4, reads DSGVTQTPKHLITATGQRVTLRCSPRSGDLSVYWYQQSLDQGLQFLIQYYNGEERAKGNILERFSAQQFPDLHSELNLSSLELGDSALYFCASSVGVTSGRGNIQYFGAGTRLSVL.

The chain has TRBV20-1 and TRBJ2-7; TRBD1 matches 9 bases. V dropped 5 bases and J dropped 4; count of bases not matched to a gene: 6. This CDR3 region has 13 residues. The germline CDR1 and CDR2 sequences are DFQATT and SNEGSKA (reference sequence). The CDR3 bases are TGCAGTGCTTCCGGGACAGGGTCATACGAGCAGTACTTC. Its translation: CSASGTGSYEQYF.

The chain couples TRBV6-2 or TRBV6-3 to TRBJ2-1; either TRBD1 or TRBD2 may supply D (5 bases each). V was clipped by 8 bases and J by 4 bases, with 12 bases between them. This CDR3 spans 13 amino acids. Per germline, CDR1 MNHEY and CDR2 SVGEGT. The CDR3 DNA reads TGTGCCAGCCTCTCTGGGGGTTACAATGAGCAGTTCTTC. Its translation: CASLSGGYNEQFF.

The chain has TRBV30 and TRBJ2-3, with 7 bases matching TRBD2. After removal of 3 bases from V and 0 bases from J, the junction contained 12 bases not matched to a gene. Germline V gives CDR1 GTSNPN, CDR2 SVGIG (reference sequence). The CDR3 has 17 residues. CDR3 DNA: TGTGCCTGGAGCTGGGGGGGGGTAGCGGCTAGCACAGATACGCAGTATTTT. Translated, it gives CAWSWGGVAASTDTQYF.

The V gene is TRBV20-1, the J gene TRBJ1-5, with D uncertain. The CDR3 runs 13 residues. Germline V gene sequence: CDR1 DFQATT, CDR2 SNEGSKA (reference sequence). V dropped 1 base and J dropped 7 bases, with 11 bases sitting between them. Here the CDR3 reads CSARGGYGQPQHF. CDR3 nucleotide sequence: TGCAGTGCTAGAGGGGGTTATGGGCAGCCCCAGCATTTT.

V and J are TRBV25-1 and TRBJ2-5; tentative D call: TRBD1 (6 bases). V gave up 1 base and J gave up 1 base, with 13 bases separating them. The CDR3 loop spans 16 amino acids. Germline loops: CDR1 MGHDK, CDR2 SYGVNS. The CDR3 here is CASSEFGAGVQETQYF. CDR3 bases: TGTGCCAGCAGTGAATTCGGGGCAGGGGTCCAAGAGACCCAGTACTTC.

This CDR3 reads CASSLPRGELFF. CDR3 in DNA: TGTGCCAGCAGTCTCCCAAGGGGGGAGCTGTTTTTT. The chain carries TRBV6-6 and TRBJ2-2; D ambiguous. The germline gives CDR1 MNHNY, CDR2 SVGAGI (reference sequence). V gave up 5 bases and J gave up 8 bases, with 9 bases separating them. The CDR3 sequence is 12 residues long.

The CDR3 spells CASSYSPTPGSEKLFF. The CDR3, as DNA: TGTGCCAGCAGTTACTCGCCAACTCCGGGTAGCGAAAAACTGTTTTTT. The chain carries TRBV6-5 and TRBJ1-4; no clear D. The V gene's germline CDR1 is MNHEY and CDR2 SVGAGI. V was clipped by 0 bases and J by 8 bases, with 16 bases between them. The CDR3 runs to 16 residues.

The chain uses TRBV20-1 and TRBJ2-7; 8 bases map to TRBD2. The germline gives CDR1 DFQATT, CDR2 SNEGSKA (reference sequence). This CDR3 comprises 16 residues. Losses at the gene ends were 3 bases for V and 3 bases for J; bases not matched to a gene: 13. Here the CDR3 reads CSASPPGGGNNYEQYF. CDR3 nucleotides: TGCAGTGCTAGTCCCCCGGGCGGGGGGAACAACTACGAGCAGTACTTC.

The chain carries TRBV29-1 and TRBJ2-1, with D possibly matching TRBD1 (6 bases). Deletions cut 3 bases from V and 7 bases from J, with 13 bases between. The CDR3 runs 13 residues. From germline, CDR1 is SQVTM and CDR2 ANQGSEA. The CDR3 loop reads CSVDRTRGNEQFF. The DNA of the CDR3 is TGCAGCGTTGACAGGACAAGGGGGAATGAGCAGTTCTTC.

The chain employs TRBV7-2 and TRBJ1-6; D not certain. Germline CDR1 is SGHTA and CDR2 is FQGNSA. The ends were cut back, 0 bases at V and 5 bases at J, with 5 bases in the middle. CDR3 length: 14 residues. CDR3: CASSLARDNSPLHF. The DNA of the CDR3 is TGTGCCAGCAGCTTAGCACGGGATAATTCACCCCTCCACTTT.

The chain links TRBV7-2 to TRBJ2-7, with TRBD1 matching over 10 bases. CDR3 length: 15 amino acids. The germline V gene has CDR1 SGHTA and CDR2 FQGNSA. V shed 4 bases and J 8 bases; nucleotides not matched to a gene: 11. This CDR3 is CASSSPTGGEDKQYF. The DNA for the CDR3 is TGTGCCAGCAGCTCCCCGACAGGGGGCGAGGATAAGCAGTACTTC.

This clonotype was found once. The gene calls are TRBV7-9 and TRBJ1-5; 9 bases agree with TRBD1. J gave up 12 bases and V 5 bases, and 8 bases lay outside the gene matches. The V gene's germline CDR1 is SEHNR and CDR2 FQNEAQ (reference sequence). The length of the CDR3 is 13 residues. For the CDR3, the DNA is TGTGCCAGCAGCGCCTCCGGGACAGGGCTCCAGCATTTT. Encoded protein: CASSASGTGLQHF.

This clonotype was detected only once. The chain links TRBV20-1 to TRBJ1-2; D not certain. The germline V gene has CDR1 DFQATT and CDR2 SNEGSKA (reference sequence). The length of the CDR3 is 12 residues. V lost 3 bases and J 4 bases, leaving 9 bases between the germline ends. The CDR3 is CSASPRIYGYTF. DNA for the CDR3: TGCAGTGCTAGCCCCAGGATCTATGGCTACACCTTC.

This chain joins TRBV20-1 and TRBJ2-7; 12 bases agree with TRBD2. This CDR3 contains 15 residues. With 4 bases clipped from V and 4 bases from J, the junction kept 8 bases outside the gene matches. Germline V gene sequence: CDR1 DFQATT, CDR2 SNEGSKA (reference sequence). The CDR3 spells CSAIRTSGTPYEQYV. The CDR3 DNA follows: TGCAGTGCTATTCGGACTAGCGGGACCCCATACGAGCAGTACGTC.

The V gene is TRBV30, the J gene TRBJ1-4, with a possible D match to TRBD1 (5 bases). V was trimmed by 0 bases and J by 7 bases, leaving 12 bases between them. The germline CDR1 and CDR2 sequences are GTSNPN and SVGIG (reference sequence). The CDR3 length is 14 residues. The CDR3 DNA follows: TGTGCCTGGAGTGTGGACGGGAGGGGTGAAAAACTGTTTTTT. This encodes CAWSVDGRGEKLFF.

The rearrangement joins TRBV30 to TRBJ1-1; D not resolved. Germline CDR1 GTSNPN, CDR2 SVGIG (reference sequence). V gave up 2 bases and J gave up 6 bases, with 10 bases separating them. The CDR3 sequence is 12 residues long. The CDR3 nucleotides are TGTGCCTGGAGTATCTCGGGGTCTGAAGCTTTCTTT. It is translated as CAWSISGSEAFF.

This chain joins TRBV18 and TRBJ2-3, with a weak D call TRBD2 (5 bases). Trimming stripped 4 bases from V and 3 bases from J, with 11 bases between. The V gene's germline CDR1 is KGHSH and CDR2 LQKENI. This CDR3 has 14 residues. CDR3 residues: CASSRLRTTDTQYF. CDR3 DNA sequence: TGTGCCAGCTCACGACTAAGGACTACAGATACGCAGTATTTT.

This chain links TRBV7-8 with TRBJ2-2; 11 positions match TRBD2. Germline-derived CDR1 and CDR2 are SGHVS and FQNEAQ. The CDR3 is 19 amino acids. J gave up 7 bases and V 5 bases, and 18 bases lay outside the gene matches. Here the CDR3 reads CASSRNPTSGTAGDGELFF. The CDR3 DNA sequence: TGTGCCAGCAGCCGAAATCCGACTAGCGGGACAGCCGGTGACGGGGAGCTGTTTTTT.